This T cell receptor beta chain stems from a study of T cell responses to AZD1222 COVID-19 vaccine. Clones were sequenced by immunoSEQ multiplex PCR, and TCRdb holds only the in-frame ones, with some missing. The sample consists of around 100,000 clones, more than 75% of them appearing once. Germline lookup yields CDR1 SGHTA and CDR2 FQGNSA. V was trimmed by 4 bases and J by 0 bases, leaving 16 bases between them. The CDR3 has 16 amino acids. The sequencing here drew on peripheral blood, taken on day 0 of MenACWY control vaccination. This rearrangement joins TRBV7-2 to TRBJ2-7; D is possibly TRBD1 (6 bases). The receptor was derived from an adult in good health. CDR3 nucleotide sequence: TGTGCCAGCAGCTCCCTCCTAGGGGGAATCTCCTACGAGCAGTACTTC. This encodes CASSSLLGGISYEQYF.